The sequence of this TCR beta chain was determined in a study of cytomegalovirus exposure and HLA in healthy donors (dated by TCRdb to the late 2010s). For the study in its entirety: In an earlier analysis of 550 to 750 of the donors, 250 to 350 Gb of sequence data and 95 million to 130 million unique TCR beta sequences from 150 million to 200 million T cells were reported. Approximately 330 gigabases of sequencing data and approximately 91 million unique TCR sequences made up an early release that covered roughly 670 HLA-typed donors. Of the roughly 410 genotyped donors, less than 85% were placed in the genetic ancestry cluster associated with self-reported Caucasian donors. The aim of the study was to test whether cataloging public T cell receptors could identify signatures of past pathogen exposure. The T cell repertoires of 670 or so subjects were profiled by immunosequencing and related to cytomegalovirus serostatus. In addition to the first cohort of approximately 650 subjects, a separate validation cohort of 120 different subjects was used. To predict cytomegalovirus infection status, the study combined high-throughput TCR immunosequencing, statistical association of individual TCRs with disease status, and machine learning. To study patterns of TCR occurrence, a later analysis re-analyzed previously published TCR beta repertoires from several hundred donors and added high-resolution HLA genotyping. In the later analysis, no new phenotypic data were used to find candidate immune exposures; instead, reliance was placed on TCR beta sequences and their occurrence across donors. In an earlier analysis of 587 of the donors, high-throughput TCR beta sequencing was used to judge whether each TCR beta V gene segment behaved as functional or pseudogenic. Donor age, sex, ethnicity and CMV serostatus were collected together with the repertoire data. Genome-wide SNP genotypes for about 60% of the roughly 670 donors were used in a later genetic analysis, which treated that subset as a discovery cohort. All discovery cohort repertoires had been generated using a single sequencing platform. Both class I and class II loci were covered by HLA typing, at four-digit resolution. Typing coverage differed by locus: A, B, C, DRB1 and DQB1 were typed in roughly 620-630 donors, DQA1 in 522, DPA1 in roughly 590, and DPB1 in 472. About five DR-DQ haplotypes were treated as single units for association and clustering because of strong linkage in the cohort. Among about 360 genotyped donors of the cohort, an average of 235,054 unique TCR beta nucleotide sequences were sequenced per donor, roughly 18% of them non-productive.

The junction shows trimming of 5 bases on V and 0 bases on J, plus 10 bases between the germline ends. The CDR3 goes from the cysteine to the phenylalanine over 14 residues. Kept here is only the CDR3 DNA, which spans 42 bases and is read in frame from base 1. CDR1 is given as MNHEY and CDR2 as SVGAGI, both from the germline V gene. In total, just over 650 healthy bone marrow donors made up the cohort. All cohort members were sampled while nominally healthy, although unrecorded immune exposures were likely present. The donor tested CMV seropositive and was one of the 289 seropositive cohort members. Each donor provided a peripheral blood sample, and peripheral blood mononuclear cells were used for TCR beta sequencing. Genomic DNA extraction from the blood cell samples was performed with the Qiagen DNeasy Blood Extraction Kit. Concerning this clone: Its antigen remains unidentified. Within one base of it there is no much larger clone, and no base qualities were kept.

Results the study describes overall, beyond this receptor: For the cohort, immune exposure information was limited to CMV serostatus. According to a later genetic analysis, donors in an Asian-associated ancestry cluster had fewer N-insertions in productive TCRs than the approximately 670-donor mean. In the study, 164 TCR beta chains were listed as associated with cytomegalovirus. In a later analysis, most CMV-associated TCR beta chains were found to appear HLA-restricted, with HLA associations seemingly driven largely by CMV exposure. Assigning TCR associations to individual alleles was difficult when HLA alleles, especially DR and DQ, strongly co-occurred. In vitro tests confirmed that a few of the cytomegalovirus-associated TCR beta chains recognize cytomegalovirus antigens. In a later genetic analysis, a missense DCLRE1C variant was associated with V-gene and J-gene trimming of TCR beta chains, and the association was replicated in an independent cohort. A further reported finding was that TCR beta sequences accurately predicted the HLA-A and HLA-B alleles for most subjects in the first cohort. Across donors, most TCR sequences were observed very rarely, whereas some public TCRs were present in many individuals. A cluster of highly shared sequence variants was judged likely to represent a technical artifact of the sequencing pipeline. Specific HLA alleles were associated with some 15,000 TCR beta sequences at a false discovery rate of 0.05 in a later analysis. Linkage disequilibrium might explain the correlated functional status among segregating V segments, but an unknown experimental factor could not be ruled out. Some IMGT-functional V segments, including TRBV6-2 and TRBV6-3, could not be told apart with the 87-base-pair reads, so those segments were excluded. A later analysis found that HLA-associated TCR beta chains were more clonally expanded and had lower generation probabilities than equally common non-associated chains. According to a later analysis, parvovirus B19, influenza, CMV and Epstein-Barr virus appeared linked to several top co-occurrence clusters. In an earlier analysis of about 600 of the donors, most TCR beta V segments appeared in productive rearrangements about 87% or about 30% of the time, broadly matching IMGT annotations. The classifier was reported to diagnose cytomegalovirus status with high specificity and sensitivity in both the original and validation cohorts. Because HLA typing was unavailable for some donors at each locus, only the typed subset was used in association tests. Approximately 16 rarely observed V segments, including chromosome 9 orphons, were excluded from the earlier analysis of several hundred of the donors because counts were too low. In a later analysis, TCR association rates were found to vary across HLA loci, with the most associated TCRs seen for DRB1 alleles and the fewest for HLA-C alleles. According to the authors, the approach could potentially be generalized to other disease states and immunological phenotypes. The presence/absence analyses assumed that sequencing depth was roughly uniform across donors, and that assumption may not be true. Only TCR beta chains were sequenced in this cohort, and the absence of alpha or paired-chain data limited detectable features.

The protocol used for the library was the immunoSEQ multiplex PCR assay. For the multiplex PCR, a mixture combining 60 forward primers for TCR Vbeta segments and 13 reverse primers for TCR Jbeta segments was used. The CDR3 region of rearranged TCR beta genes was amplified from genomic DNA with a multiplex PCR assay. The amplified TCR beta libraries were sequenced on the Illumina HiSeq System as 87-base-pair reads. In the paper's pipeline: A later analysis tallied around 82 million unique TCR beta chains across the 700 or so repertoires, and approximately 12 million of those chains were shared by two or more donors. Raw reads were error-corrected and collapsed into unique sequences with a nearest-neighbor algorithm that merged closely related sequences to remove PCR and sequencing errors. CDR3 sequences were aligned to IMGT reference sequences to assign V, D and J gene segments. For a sequence to be retained, a match of at least six nucleotides was required to both a V gene segment and a J gene segment. A rearrangement was called productive if the CDR3 had no stop codons and remained in frame with V and J, and every other rearrangement was called non-productive. CDR3 was defined by IMGT convention, running from the second conserved V-encoded cysteine to the conserved J-encoded phenylalanine. In an earlier analysis of roughly 580 of the donors, sequences lacking an unambiguous match to a single V gene segment were excluded. An earlier analysis of over 450 of the donors classified V segments as functional when productive rearrangements were above 56.7% and as segregating when the standard deviation between donors was above 5%. A statistical classification framework was developed to diagnose cytomegalovirus status using the catalog of TCR beta chain sequences. In a later analysis, V and J genes were assigned by comparing TCR nucleotide sequences against IMGT/GENE-DB human TR gene sequences. A later analysis assigned CDR3 sequences and most-parsimonious VDJ recombination scenarios with the TCRdist pipeline. In a later analysis, each TCR beta chain was defined by its CDR3 amino acid sequence together with its V-gene family, and reads without a unique V-gene family were excluded. As a way to deal with suspected cross-contamination and a sequencing artifact, a later analysis dropped more than 500 nucleotide sequences that were highly shared and had low generation probability. In a later analysis, a clonal expansion index was calculated for each public chain from normalized within-repertoire ranks of inferred template counts. Generation probabilities in a later analysis came from a VDJ recombination model fitted to out-of-frame rearrangements, and those results were checked against IGoR. Hypergeometric tests were used in a later analysis to score TCR-TCR, TCR-HLA and TCR-CMV co-occurrence, with a repertoire-size bias correction applied to the TCR pairs. In a later analysis, false discovery rates were estimated by permuting HLA or CMV assignments 20 times. In a later analysis, co-occurring TCRs were grouped using DBSCAN, and TCRdist sequence similarity was added for clustering within HLA-allele-positive subsets. For co-occurrence clustering, repertoires with fewer than 30,000 or more than 120,000 public chains were excluded, along with 5 or 6 repertoires with anomalous nucleotide sharing. The source is immuneACCESS, and TCRdb retained only in-frame sequences with V and J called. Part of the clones is not carried over; for the studies checked, unresolved V genes explain less than half of this, and the remainder is unexplained. The V and J calls and clone size come from that table; D and trimming were worked out from the DNA. Here the sample has around 62,000 clones; roughly 80% occur a single time. The leading ten clones occupy about 7.8% of the sample.

Recombination linked TRBV6-5 to TRBJ1-1, with the D segment identity uncertain. This TCR came from a man in his fifties or sixties in good health and CMV-seropositive. The sample taken for sequencing was PBMCs. The sequenced DNA is TGTGCCAGCAGTGTCAGTGTTATGAACACTGAAGCTTTCTTT. This yields the protein CASSVSVMNTEAFF.